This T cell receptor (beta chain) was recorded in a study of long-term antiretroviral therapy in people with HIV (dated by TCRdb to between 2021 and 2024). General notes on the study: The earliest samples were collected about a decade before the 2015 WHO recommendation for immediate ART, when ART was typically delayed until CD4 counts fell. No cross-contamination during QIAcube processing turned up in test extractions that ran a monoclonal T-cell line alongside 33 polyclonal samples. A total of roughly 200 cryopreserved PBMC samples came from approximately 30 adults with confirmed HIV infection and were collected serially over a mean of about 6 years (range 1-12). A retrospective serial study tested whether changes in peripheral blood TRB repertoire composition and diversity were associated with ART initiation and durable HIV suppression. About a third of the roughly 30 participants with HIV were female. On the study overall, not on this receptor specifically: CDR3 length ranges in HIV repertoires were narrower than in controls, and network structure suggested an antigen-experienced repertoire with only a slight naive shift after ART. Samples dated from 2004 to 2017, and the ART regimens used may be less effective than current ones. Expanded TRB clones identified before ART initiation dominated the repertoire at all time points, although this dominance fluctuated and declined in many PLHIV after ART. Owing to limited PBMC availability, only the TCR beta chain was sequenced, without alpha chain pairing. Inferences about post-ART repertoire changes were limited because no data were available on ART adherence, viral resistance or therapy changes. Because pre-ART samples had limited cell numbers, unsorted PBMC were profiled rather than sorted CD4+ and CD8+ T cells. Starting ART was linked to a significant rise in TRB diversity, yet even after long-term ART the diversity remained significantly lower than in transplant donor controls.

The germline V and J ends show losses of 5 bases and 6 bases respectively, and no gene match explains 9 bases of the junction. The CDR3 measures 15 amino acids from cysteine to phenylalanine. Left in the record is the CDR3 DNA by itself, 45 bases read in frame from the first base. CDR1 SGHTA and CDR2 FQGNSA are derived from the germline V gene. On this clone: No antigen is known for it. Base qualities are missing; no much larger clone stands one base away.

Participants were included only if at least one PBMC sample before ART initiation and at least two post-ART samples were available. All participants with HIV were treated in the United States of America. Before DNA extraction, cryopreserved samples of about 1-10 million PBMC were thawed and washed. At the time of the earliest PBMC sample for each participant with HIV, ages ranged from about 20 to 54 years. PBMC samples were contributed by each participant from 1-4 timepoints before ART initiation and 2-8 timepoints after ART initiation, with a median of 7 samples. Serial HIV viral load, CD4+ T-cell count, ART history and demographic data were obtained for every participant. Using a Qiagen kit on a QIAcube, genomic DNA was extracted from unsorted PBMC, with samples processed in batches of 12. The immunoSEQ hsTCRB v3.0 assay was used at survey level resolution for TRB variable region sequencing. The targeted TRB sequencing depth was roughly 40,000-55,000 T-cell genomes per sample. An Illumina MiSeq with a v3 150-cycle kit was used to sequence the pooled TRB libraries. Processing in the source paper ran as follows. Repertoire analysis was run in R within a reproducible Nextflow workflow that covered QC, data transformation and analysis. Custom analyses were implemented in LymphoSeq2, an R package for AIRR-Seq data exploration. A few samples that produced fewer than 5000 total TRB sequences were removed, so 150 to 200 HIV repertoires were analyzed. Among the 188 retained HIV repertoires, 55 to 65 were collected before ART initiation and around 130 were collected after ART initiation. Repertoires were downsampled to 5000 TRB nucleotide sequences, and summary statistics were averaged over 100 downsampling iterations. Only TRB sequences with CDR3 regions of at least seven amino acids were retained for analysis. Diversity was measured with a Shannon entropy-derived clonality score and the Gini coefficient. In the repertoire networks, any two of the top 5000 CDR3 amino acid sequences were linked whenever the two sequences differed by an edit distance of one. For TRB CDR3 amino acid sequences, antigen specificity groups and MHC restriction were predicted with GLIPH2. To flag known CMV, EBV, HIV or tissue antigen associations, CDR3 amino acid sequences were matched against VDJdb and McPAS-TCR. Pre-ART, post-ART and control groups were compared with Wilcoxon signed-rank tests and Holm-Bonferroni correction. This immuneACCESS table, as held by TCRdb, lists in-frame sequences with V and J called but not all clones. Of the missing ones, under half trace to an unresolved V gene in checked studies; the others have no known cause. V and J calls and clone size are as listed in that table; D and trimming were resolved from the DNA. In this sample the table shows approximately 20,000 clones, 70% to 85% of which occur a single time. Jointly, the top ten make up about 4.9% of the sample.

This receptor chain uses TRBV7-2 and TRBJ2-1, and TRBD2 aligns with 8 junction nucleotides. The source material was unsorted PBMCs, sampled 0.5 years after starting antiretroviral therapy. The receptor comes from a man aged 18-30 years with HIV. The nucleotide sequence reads TGTGCCAGCAGCATCGGGACTAGGAAAGGCAATGAGCAGTTCTTC. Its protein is CASSIGTRKGNEQFF.